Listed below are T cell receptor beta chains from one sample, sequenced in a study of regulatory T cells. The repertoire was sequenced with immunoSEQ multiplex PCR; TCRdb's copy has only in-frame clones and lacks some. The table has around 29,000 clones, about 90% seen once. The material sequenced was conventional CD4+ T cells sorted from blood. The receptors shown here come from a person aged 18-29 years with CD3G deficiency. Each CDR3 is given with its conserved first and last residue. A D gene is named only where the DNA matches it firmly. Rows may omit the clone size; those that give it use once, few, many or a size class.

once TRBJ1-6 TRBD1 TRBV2 CASSGGQGDYNSPLHF TGTGCCAGCAGTGGGGGACAGGGTGACTATAATTCACCCCTCCACTTT
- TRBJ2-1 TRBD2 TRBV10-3 CAIRAVSGGRLNEQFF TGTGCCATCAGAGCTGTATCGGGGGGTCGTTTAAATGAGCAGTTCTTC
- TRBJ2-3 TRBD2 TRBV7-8 CASSLRASGPGADTQYF TGTGCCAGCAGCTTACGGGCTAGCGGGCCGGGTGCAGATACGCAGTATTTT
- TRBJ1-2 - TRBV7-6 CASSLYSDTINYGYTF TGTGCCAGCAGCTTATATTCAGATACCATAAACTATGGCTACACCTTC
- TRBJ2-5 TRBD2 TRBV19 CASSSRWTSGGLQETQYF TGTGCCAGTAGTAGCCGGTGGACTAGCGGGGGCCTACAAGAGACCCAGTACTTC
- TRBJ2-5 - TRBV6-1 CASSVQGQETQYF TGTGCCAGCAGTGTCCAGGGCCAAGAGACCCAGTACTTC
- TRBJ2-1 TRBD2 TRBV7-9 CASSQGLAGLGDNEQFF TGTGCCAGCAGCCAGGGACTAGCGGGACTAGGGGACAATGAGCAGTTCTTC
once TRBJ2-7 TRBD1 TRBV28 CASSFLTGGGEQYF TGTGCCAGCAGTTTCCTTACAGGGGGCGGCGAGCAGTACTTC
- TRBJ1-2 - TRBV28 CASSATGLRGYTF TGTGCCAGCAGTGCCACAGGGTTGAGGGGCTACACCTTC
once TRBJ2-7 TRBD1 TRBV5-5 CASRAGTGVSYEQYF TGTGCCAGCAGGGCCGGGACAGGGGTATCCTACGAGCAGTACTTC
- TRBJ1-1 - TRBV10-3 CATSWGVTEAFF TGTGCCACTTCCTGGGGGGTGACTGAAGCTTTCTTT
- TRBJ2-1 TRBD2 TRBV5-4 CASRSVSSGYNEQFF TGTGCCAGCAGGTCGGTGTCTAGCGGATACAATGAGCAGTTCTTC
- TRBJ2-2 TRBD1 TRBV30 CAWQTGGGGELFF TGTGCCTGGCAGACAGGGGGCGGCGGGGAGCTGTTTTTT
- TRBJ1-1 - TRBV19 CASSRDTRNTEAFF TGTGCCAGTAGTAGGGACACACGGAACACTGAAGCTTTCTTT
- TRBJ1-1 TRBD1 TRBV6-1 CASSEPTGGKAFF TGTGCCAGCAGTGAACCGACAGGGGGTAAGGCTTTCTTT
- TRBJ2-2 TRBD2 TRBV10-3 CAISARLAGATGELFF TGTGCCATCAGTGCTCGTCTAGCGGGAGCCACCGGGGAGCTGTTTTTT
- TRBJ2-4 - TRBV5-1 CASSLGGKNIQYF TGCGCCAGCAGCTTGGGCGGAAAAAACATTCAGTACTTC
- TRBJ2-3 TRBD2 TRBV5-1 CASSLDSSGRDTQYF TGCGCCAGCAGCTTGGATTCTAGCGGGAGAGATACGCAGTATTTT
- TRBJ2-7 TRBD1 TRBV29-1 CSVRRDSDYEQYF TGCAGCGTTCGCCGGGACAGCGACTACGAGCAGTACTTC
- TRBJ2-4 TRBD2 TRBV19 CASSTGTSGKNIQYF TGTGCCAGTAGTACCGGGACTAGCGGGAAAAACATTCAGTACTTC
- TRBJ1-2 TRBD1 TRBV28 CASSSGTVSYGYTF TGTGCCAGCAGTTCCGGGACAGTGAGCTATGGCTACACCTTC
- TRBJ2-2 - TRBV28 CASSLRRPNTGELFF TGTGCCAGCAGTTTAAGGAGGCCGAACACCGGGGAGCTGTTTTTT
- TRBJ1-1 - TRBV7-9 CASSYNRDTEAFF TGTGCCAGCAGCTATAACAGGGACACTGAAGCTTTCTTT
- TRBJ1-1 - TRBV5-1 CASSFEGGTEAFF TGCGCCAGCAGCTTCGAAGGGGGCACTGAAGCTTTCTTT
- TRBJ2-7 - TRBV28 CASSSGGIPGEQYF TGTGCCAGCAGTTCCGGGGGAATTCCTGGCGAGCAGTACTTC
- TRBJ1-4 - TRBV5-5 CASSLALGVRNEKLFF TGTGCCAGCAGCTTGGCACTTGGGGTCCGTAATGAAAAACTGTTTTTT
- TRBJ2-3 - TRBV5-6 CASRLRRLSTDTQYF TGTGCCAGCAGATTGAGAAGGCTGAGCACAGATACGCAGTATTTT
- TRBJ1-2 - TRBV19 CASSGGRYGYTF TGTGCCAGTAGTGGCGGGCGCTATGGCTACACCTTC
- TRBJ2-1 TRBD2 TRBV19 CASSTTSGSRYEQFF TGTGCCAGTAGTACTACTAGCGGGAGTAGGTATGAGCAGTTCTTC